This section outlines one TCR beta chain sequence together with its context. In the original processing: Researchers report that nucleated cell counts were estimated from reference gene primer amplification. Measured with immunoSEQ multiplex PCR; TCRdb has only the in-frame clones, and not every one. The DNA gave D and trimming, while V, J and clone size come from that table. The table records 100,000 to 110,000 clones, about 89% of them present only once. The sample originates from a study of blood T cell repertoires in COVID-19. About the research overall: Samples of COVID-19 (acute and convalescent) were obtained from the United States, Italy and Spain. Sample material is recorded as cDNA or gDNA derived from T cells, B-cell-depleted T cells, or PBMCs.

CDR3 length: 15 residues. The germline V gene encodes CDR1 MNHEY and CDR2 SVGAGI. Trimming cost V 6 bases and J 6 bases, with 17 bases left between them. The TCR sequence derives from a man in his fifties or sixties with active COVID-19. J is TRBJ2-2 and V is TRBV6-5; maybe TRBD1 (5 bases). Sequences were obtained from peripheral blood. The CDR3 is CASRWWQGLSGELFF. Written as DNA, the CDR3 is TGTGCCAGCAGATGGTGGCAGGGATTATCCGGGGAGCTGTTTTTT.